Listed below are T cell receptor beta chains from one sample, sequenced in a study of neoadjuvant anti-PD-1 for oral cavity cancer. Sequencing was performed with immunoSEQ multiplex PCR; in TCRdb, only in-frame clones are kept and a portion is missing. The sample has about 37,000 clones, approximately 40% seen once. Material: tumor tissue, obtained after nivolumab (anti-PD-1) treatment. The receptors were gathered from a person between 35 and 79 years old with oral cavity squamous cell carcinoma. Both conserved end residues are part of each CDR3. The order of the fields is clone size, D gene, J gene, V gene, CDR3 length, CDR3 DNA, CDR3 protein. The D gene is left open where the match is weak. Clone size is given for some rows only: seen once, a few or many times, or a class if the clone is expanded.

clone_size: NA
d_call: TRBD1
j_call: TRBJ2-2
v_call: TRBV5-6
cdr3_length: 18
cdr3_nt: TGTGCCAGCAGCGGGCCGGGACAGAGTTTTTCTAACACCGGGGAGCTGTTTTTT
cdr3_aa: CASSGPGQSFSNTGELFF

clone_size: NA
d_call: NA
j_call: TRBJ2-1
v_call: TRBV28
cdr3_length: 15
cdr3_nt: TGTGCCAGCAGGTCACTACCAAATTCCTACAATGAGCAGTTCTTC
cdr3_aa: CASRSLPNSYNEQFF

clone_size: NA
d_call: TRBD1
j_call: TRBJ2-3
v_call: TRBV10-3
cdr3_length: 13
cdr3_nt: TGTGCCATCAGGCCACAGGGGGTGGATACGCAGTATTTT
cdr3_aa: CAIRPQGVDTQYF

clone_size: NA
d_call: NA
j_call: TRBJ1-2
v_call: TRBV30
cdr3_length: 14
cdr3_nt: TGTGCCTGGAGTGTACAGATACGTAACTATGGCTACACCTTC
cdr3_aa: CAWSVQIRNYGYTF

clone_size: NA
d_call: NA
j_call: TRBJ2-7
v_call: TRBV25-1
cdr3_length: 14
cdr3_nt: TGTGCCAGCAGTGAATTTGGGGGGTCCTACGAGCAGTACTTC
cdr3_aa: CASSEFGGSYEQYF

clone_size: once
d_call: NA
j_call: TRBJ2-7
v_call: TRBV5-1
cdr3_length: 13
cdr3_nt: TGCGCCAGCAGCTTGACACATCTCGTGGAGCAGTACTTC
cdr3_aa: CASSLTHLVEQYF

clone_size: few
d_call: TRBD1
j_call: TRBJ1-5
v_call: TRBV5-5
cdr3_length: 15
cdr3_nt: TGTGCCAGCAGCTCTCTTCGGGACAGGGGCCAGCCCCAGCATTTT
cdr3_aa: CASSSLRDRGQPQHF

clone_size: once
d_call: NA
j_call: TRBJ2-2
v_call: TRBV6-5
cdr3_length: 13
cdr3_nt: TGTGCCAGCAGTACTAGGGGTTCCGGGGAGCTGTTTTTT
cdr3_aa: CASSTRGSGELFF

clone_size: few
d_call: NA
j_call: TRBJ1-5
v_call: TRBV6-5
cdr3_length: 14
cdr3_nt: TGTGCCAGCAGGAGGACGGGGCGCAATCAGCCCCAGCATTTT
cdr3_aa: CASRRTGRNQPQHF

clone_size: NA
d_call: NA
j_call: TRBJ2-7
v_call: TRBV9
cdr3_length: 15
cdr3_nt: TGTGCCAGCAGCGTAGAACCCCTCGCGCCGTACGAGCAGTACTTC
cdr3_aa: CASSVEPLAPYEQYF

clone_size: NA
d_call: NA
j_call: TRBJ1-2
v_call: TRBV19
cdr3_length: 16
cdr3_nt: TGTGCCAGTAGTAAAAAGGGACTCCTACTAAACTATGGCTACACCTTC
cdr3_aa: CASSKKGLLLNYGYTF

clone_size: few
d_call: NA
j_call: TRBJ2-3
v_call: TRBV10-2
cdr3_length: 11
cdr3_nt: TGCGCCAGCAGGGTAGCGGATACGCAGTATTTT
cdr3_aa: CASRVADTQYF

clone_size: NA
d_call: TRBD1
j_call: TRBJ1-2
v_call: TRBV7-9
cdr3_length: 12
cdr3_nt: TGTGCCAGCAGTTACAGGGGCGATGGCTACACCTTC
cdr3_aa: CASSYRGDGYTF

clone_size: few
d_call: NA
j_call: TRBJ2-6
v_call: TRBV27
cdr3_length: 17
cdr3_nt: TGTGCCAGCAGTTTCTTCACAGGATCAGCTGGGGCCAACGTCCTGACTTTC
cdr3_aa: CASSFFTGSAGANVLTF

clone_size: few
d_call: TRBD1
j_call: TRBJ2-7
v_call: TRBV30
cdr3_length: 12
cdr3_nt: TGTGCCTGGTCGAGACAGGGAGCCGAGCAGTACTTC
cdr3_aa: CAWSRQGAEQYF

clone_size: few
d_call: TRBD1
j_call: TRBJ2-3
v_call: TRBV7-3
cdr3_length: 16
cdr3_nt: TGTGCCAGCAGTCAACCGGGACAGCCTAGCACAGATACGCAGTATTTT
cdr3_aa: CASSQPGQPSTDTQYF

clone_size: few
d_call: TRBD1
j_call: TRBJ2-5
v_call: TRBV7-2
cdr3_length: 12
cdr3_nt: TGTGCCAGCAGCCCAGACCGACAGGGTTGGTACTTC
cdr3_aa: CASSPDRQGWYF

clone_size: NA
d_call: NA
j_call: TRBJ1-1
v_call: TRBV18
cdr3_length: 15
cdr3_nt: TGTGCCAGCTCACCACCTAGCAGGCCGAACACTGAAGCTTTCTTT
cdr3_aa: CASSPPSRPNTEAFF

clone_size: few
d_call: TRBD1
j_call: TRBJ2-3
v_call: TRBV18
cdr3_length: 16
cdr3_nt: TGTGCCAGCTCACTGAACCCGGGACAGAGCACAGATACGCAGTATTTT
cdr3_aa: CASSLNPGQSTDTQYF

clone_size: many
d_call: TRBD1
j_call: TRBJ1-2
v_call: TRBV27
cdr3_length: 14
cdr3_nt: TGTGCCAGCAGTCCCCCCGGGACAGGGTATGGCTACACCTTC
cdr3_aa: CASSPPGTGYGYTF

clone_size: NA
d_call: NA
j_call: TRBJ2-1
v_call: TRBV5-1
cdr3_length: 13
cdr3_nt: TGCGCCAGCAGCACCGCAGGGGCTGCTGAGCAGTTCTTC
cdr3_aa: CASSTAGAAEQFF

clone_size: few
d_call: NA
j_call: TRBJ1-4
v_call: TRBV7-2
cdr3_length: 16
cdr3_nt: TGTGCCAGCAGCCCCCCCTCGCAGGTGGAGGGGGAAAAACTGTTTTTT
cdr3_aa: CASSPPSQVEGEKLFF

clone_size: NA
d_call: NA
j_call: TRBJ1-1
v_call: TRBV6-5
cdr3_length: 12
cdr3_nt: TGTGCCAGCAGAGGACTTTACACTGAAGCTTTCTTT
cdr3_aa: CASRGLYTEAFF

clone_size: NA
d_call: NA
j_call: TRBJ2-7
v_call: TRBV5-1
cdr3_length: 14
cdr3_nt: TGCGCCAGCAGCTTGGTCGGACAACAATACGAGCAGTACTTC
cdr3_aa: CASSLVGQQYEQYF

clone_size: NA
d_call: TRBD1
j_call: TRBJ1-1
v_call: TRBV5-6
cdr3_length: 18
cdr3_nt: TGTGCCAGCAGCTTGTGGGTCCGGACAGGGGGACTAAACACTGAAGCTTTCTTT
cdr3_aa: CASSLWVRTGGLNTEAFF

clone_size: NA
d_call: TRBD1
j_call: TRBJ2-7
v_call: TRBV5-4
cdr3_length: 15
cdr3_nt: TGTGCCAGCAGCTCCTGGGACAGGGTAAAAAACGAGCAGTACTTC
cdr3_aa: CASSSWDRVKNEQYF

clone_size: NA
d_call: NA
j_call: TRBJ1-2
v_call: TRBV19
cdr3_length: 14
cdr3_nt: TGTGCCAGTAGTATTTTCTCCACAGGGTATGGCTACACCTTC
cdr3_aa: CASSIFSTGYGYTF

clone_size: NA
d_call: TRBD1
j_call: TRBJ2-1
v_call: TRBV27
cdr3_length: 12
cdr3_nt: TGTGCCACCGGGGACAGGGGAGGTGAGCAGTTCTTC
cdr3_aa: CATGDRGGEQFF

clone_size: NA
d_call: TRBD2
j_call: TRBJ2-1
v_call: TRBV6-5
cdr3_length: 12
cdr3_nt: TGTGCCAGCAGTTTTAGCGGGAGGGAGCAGTTCTTC
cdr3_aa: CASSFSGREQFF

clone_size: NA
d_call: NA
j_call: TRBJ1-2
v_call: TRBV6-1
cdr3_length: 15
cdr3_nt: TGTGCCAGCAGTGAAGCTTGGGGCAGGGGAGATGGCTACACCTTC
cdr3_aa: CASSEAWGRGDGYTF

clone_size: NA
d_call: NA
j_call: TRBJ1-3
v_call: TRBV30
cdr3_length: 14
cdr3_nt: TGTGCCTGGAATAGAGGGGACTCTGGAAACACCATATATTTT
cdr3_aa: CAWNRGDSGNTIYF

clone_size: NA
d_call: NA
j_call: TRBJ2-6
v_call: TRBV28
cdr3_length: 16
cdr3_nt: TGTGCCAGCAGTTTGAGGCTGGTCTCTGGGGCCAACGTCCTGACTTTC
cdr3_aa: CASSLRLVSGANVLTF

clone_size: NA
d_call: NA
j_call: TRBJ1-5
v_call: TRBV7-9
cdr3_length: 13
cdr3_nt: TGTGCCAGCAGCCCACCATTACTAGAGACCCAGCATTTT
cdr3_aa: CASSPPLLETQHF

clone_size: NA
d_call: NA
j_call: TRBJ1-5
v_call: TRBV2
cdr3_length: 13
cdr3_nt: TGTGCCAGCAGTCTGGCTCAGGGTCAGCCCCAGCATTTT
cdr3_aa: CASSLAQGQPQHF

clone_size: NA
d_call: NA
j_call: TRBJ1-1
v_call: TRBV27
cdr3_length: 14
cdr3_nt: TGTGCCAGCAGTTTCTCGCTTTCGGGAACTGAAGCTTTCTTT
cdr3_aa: CASSFSLSGTEAFF

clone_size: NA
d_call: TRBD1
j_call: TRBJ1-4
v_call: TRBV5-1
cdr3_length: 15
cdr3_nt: TGCGCCAGCAGCTTACAGGGGTTTAAAGGTGAAAAACTGTTTTTT
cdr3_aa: CASSLQGFKGEKLFF

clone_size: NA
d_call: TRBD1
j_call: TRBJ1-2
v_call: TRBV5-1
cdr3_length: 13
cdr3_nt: TGCGCCAGCAGCTCACAGGGGGATGATGGCTACACCTTC
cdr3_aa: CASSSQGDDGYTF

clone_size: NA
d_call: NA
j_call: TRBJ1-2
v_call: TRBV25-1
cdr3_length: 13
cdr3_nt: TGTGCCAGCAGTGAGCCCGGATTGGGCGGCTACACCTTC
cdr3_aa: CASSEPGLGGYTF

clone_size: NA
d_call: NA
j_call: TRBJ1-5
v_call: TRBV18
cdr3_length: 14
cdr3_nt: TGTGCCAGCTCACCGGACGGGACCGCATCCAACCAGCATTTT
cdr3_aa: CASSPDGTASNQHF

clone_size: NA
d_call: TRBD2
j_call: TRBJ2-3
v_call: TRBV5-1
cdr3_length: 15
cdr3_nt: TGCGCCAGCTGCTCACTAGCGGCTAGCACAGATACGCAGTATTTT
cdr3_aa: CASCSLAASTDTQYF

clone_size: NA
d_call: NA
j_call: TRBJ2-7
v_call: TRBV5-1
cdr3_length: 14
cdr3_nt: TGCGCCAGCAGCTTGGGTCCAGGCCCCCCCGAGCAGTACTTC
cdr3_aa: CASSLGPGPPEQYF

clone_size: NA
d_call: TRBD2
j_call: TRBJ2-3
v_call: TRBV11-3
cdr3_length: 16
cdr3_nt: TGTGCCAGCAGCTTAATGGGCCGGGGGGGCCACGATACGCAGTATTTT
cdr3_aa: CASSLMGRGGHDTQYF

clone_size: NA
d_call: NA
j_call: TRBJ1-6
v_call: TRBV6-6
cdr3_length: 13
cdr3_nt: TGTGCCAGCAGGTCGGGGGGGACGGCACCCCTCCACTTT
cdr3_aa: CASRSGGTAPLHF